One and the same sample provided the 25 T cell receptor beta chains below, sequenced in a study of cytomegalovirus exposure and HLA in healthy donors. Primers included in the PCR were 60 Vbeta and 13 Jbeta primers. Clones were sequenced by immunoSEQ multiplex PCR, and TCRdb holds only the in-frame ones, with some missing. The table includes about 140,000 clones, around 77% detected once. The sample taken for sequencing was PBMCs. Receptors originate from a man under 40 in good health and CMV-seronegative.

The rearrangement links TRBV27 to TRBJ1-5, with D hard to call. The CDR3 has 15 amino acids. Deletions cut 2 bases from V and 7 bases from J, with 15 bases between. Germline CDR1 reads MNHEY; CDR2 reads SMNVEV (reference sequence). CDR3 DNA sequence: TGTGCCAGCAGTTTACTTGGAGGGCGAGGGCAGCCCCAGCATTTT. Protein: CASSLLGGRGQPQHF.

This clone came up a few times. The chain uses TRBV7-3 and TRBJ1-1, with D possibly being TRBD1 (6 bases). The CDR3 has 16 residues. The V end lost 5 bases, the J end lost 5 bases, and 21 bases lay between the germline ends. The V gene's germline CDR1 is SGHTA and CDR2 FQGTGA. CDR3 loop: CASSPTGWRPGTEAFF. The CDR3 bases are TGTGCCAGCAGCCCAACAGGGTGGAGACCGGGAACTGAAGCTTTCTTT.

This chain uses TRBV7-2 with TRBJ2-1; 7 nucleotides match TRBD2. CDR1 and CDR2 from the germline V gene are SGHTA and FQGNSA. J was trimmed by 6 bases and V by 3 bases; bases with no gene match: 2. The CDR3 covers 13 residues. The CDR3, as DNA: TGTGCCAGCAGCTTCGGGGGGAGCAATGAGCAGTTCTTC. Protein product: CASSFGGSNEQFF. The variable domain in full, completed from reference TRBV7-2 and TRBJ2-1, reads GAGVSQSPSNKVTEKGKDVELRCDPISGHTALYWYRQSLGQGLEFLIYFQGNSAPDKSGLPSDRFSAERTGGSVSTLTIQRTQQEDSAVYLCASSFGGSNEQFFGPGTRLTVL.

J is TRBJ2-4 and V is TRBV19, with 7 bases that match TRBD1. The germline CDR1 and CDR2 sequences are LNHDA and SQIVND (reference sequence). This CDR3 has 16 amino acids. The trim removed 7 bases at V and 0 bases at J, leaving 9 bases unmatched. CDR3 DNA: TGTGCCAGTAAACCTAGGGGGCGGCGAGCCAAAAACATTCAGTACTTC. It translates to CASKPRGRRAKNIQYF.

The chain joins TRBV29-1 to TRBJ2-7; D not resolved. The CDR3 length is 11 residues. Per the germline V gene, CDR1 is SQVTM and CDR2 is ANQGSEA. V lost 6 bases to trimming and J lost 3 bases, with 9 bases between them. The CDR3 loop reads CSVEYFYEQYF. CDR3 DNA sequence: TGCAGCGTGGAGTACTTCTACGAGCAGTACTTC.

This clone has just one count. The chain employs TRBV6-5 and TRBJ2-1; TRBD2 might be the D (5 bases). Germline values: CDR1 MNHEY, CDR2 SVGAGI. This CDR3 spans 15 amino acids. V lost 3 bases and J lost 4, with 13 bases in between. This chain's CDR3 is CASSYVGGGYNEQFF. In DNA form, the CDR3 reads TGTGCCAGCAGTTATGTCGGAGGTGGTTACAATGAGCAGTTCTTC.

The chain uses TRBV7-3 and TRBJ2-3, with 8 nucleotides matching TRBD2. The germline V gene has CDR1 SGHTA and CDR2 FQGTGA. The CDR3 sequence is 14 residues long. The V and J ends lost 5 bases and 3 bases, in that order; junction bases with no gene match: 4. The CDR3 coding sequence is TGTGCCAGCAGCCGGGAGGGGAGGACAGATACGCAGTATTTT. This sequence encodes CASSREGRTDTQYF.

The chain joins TRBV19 to TRBJ1-1, with TRBD1 matching 12 bases. The CDR3 is 17 residues long. Per germline, CDR1 LNHDA and CDR2 SQIVND (reference sequence). With V trimmed by 4 bases and J by 1 base, 7 bases remained unmatched. Here the CDR3 DNA reads TGTGCCAGTAGTAGGGACAGGGGGCAATTAGAGAACACTGAAGCTTTCTTT. It yields the protein CASSRDRGQLENTEAFF. The whole variable domain, remainder taken from reference TRBV19 and TRBJ1-1, is DGGITQSPKYLFRKEGQNVTLSCEQNLNHDAMYWYRQDPGQGLRLIYYSQIVNDFQKGDIAEGYSVSREKKESFPLTVTSAQKNPTAFYLCASSRDRGQLENTEAFFGQGTRLTVV.

The chain carries TRBV6-6 and TRBJ2-7, with D possibly TRBD1 on 6 matching bases. CDR1 and CDR2 from the germline V gene are MNHNY and SVGAGI (reference sequence). V gave up 7 bases and J gave up 3 bases, with 16 bases separating them. This CDR3 has 14 residues. This chain's CDR3 is CASNYRDGIYEQYF. CDR3 in DNA: TGTGCCAGCAACTACAGGGACGGCATCTACGAGCAGTACTTC.

The rearrangement joins TRBV2 to TRBJ1-5; 7 bases are shared with TRBD1. Germline assignment: CDR1 SNHLY and CDR2 FYNNEI. The V gene end was trimmed by 4 bases and the J gene end by 2 bases; junction bases not matched to a gene: 5. CDR3 length: 15 amino acids. For the CDR3, the DNA is TGTGCCAGCAGTGTTTTAGGACAGGGCAATCAGCCCCAGCATTTT. It codes for CASSVLGQGNQPQHF.

This clone has only one observation. The CDR3 loop is CASGHGGGYTF. The CDR3 DNA follows: TGTGCCAGCGGACATGGGGGGGGCTACACCTTC. V usage is TRBV6-5 and J usage is TRBJ1-2; maybe TRBD1 (5 bases). CDR3 length: 11 residues. Trimming shortened V by 8 bases and J by 8 bases, and 12 bases separated the two germline ends. Germline V lookup: CDR1 MNHEY, CDR2 SVGAGI.

The chain recombines TRBV2 with TRBJ1-3, with D hard to call. Per germline, CDR1 SNHLY and CDR2 FYNNEI. CDR3 length: 16 amino acids. The V gene lost 6 bases and the J gene lost 2 bases, with 17 bases spanning the gap. As DNA, the CDR3 is TGTGCCAGCAGGGATACTACGCTCGGAGCTGGAAACACCATATATTTT. It codes for CASRDTTLGAGNTIYF.

The rearrangement uses TRBV4-1 and TRBJ2-3; 8 bases agree with TRBD1. Germline lookup yields CDR1 MGHRA and CDR2 YSYEKL. The CDR3 has 18 amino acids. J gave up 0 bases and V 0 bases, and 8 bases lay outside the gene matches. The DNA of the CDR3 is TGCGCCAGCAGCCAAGATCCGTCAGGGGGCCCTAGCACAGATACGCAGTATTTT. Translating gives CASSQDPSGGPSTDTQYF.

The chain uses TRBV7-2 and TRBJ2-7, with D possibly TRBD1 on 5 matching bases. V lost 2 bases and J 2 bases, leaving 10 bases between the germline ends. CDR3 size: 14 residues. From germline, CDR1 is SGHTA and CDR2 FQGNSA. The CDR3 region has the DNA TGTGCCAGCAGCTTATTTCAGGGCACCTACGAGCAGTACTTC. It encodes CASSLFQGTYEQYF.

V and J are TRBV7-8 and TRBJ2-7, with D tentatively TRBD1 (5 bases). This CDR3 spans 12 amino acids. V was trimmed by 5 bases and J by 9 bases, leaving 14 bases between them. Per germline, CDR1 SGHVS and CDR2 FQNEAQ. CDR3 sequence: CASSQNTGAQYF. The CDR3, as DNA: TGTGCCAGCAGCCAAAATACAGGAGCGCAGTACTTC.

This clone came up once. The V and J genes are TRBV28 and TRBJ2-5; perhaps TRBD2 as D (6 bases). The J call is in doubt because the DNA end fits TRBJ2-7 better. This CDR3 is 17 amino acids long. Per germline, CDR1 MDHEN and CDR2 SYDVKM. CDR3 protein: CASSLFPLSGRSYEQYF. For the CDR3, the DNA is TGTGCCAGCAGTTTATTTCCTCTGAGCGGGCGCTCCTACGAGCAGTACTTC.

The chain carries TRBV4-2 and TRBJ2-7, with D tentatively TRBD1 (6 bases). The CDR3 has 15 residues. V was trimmed by 1 base and J by 0 bases, leaving 10 bases between them. The germline V gene encodes CDR1 LGHNA and CDR2 YNFKEQ. The chain's CDR3 is CASSQGKQGSYEQYF. The CDR3, as DNA: TGTGCCAGCAGCCAAGGTAAACAGGGCTCCTACGAGCAGTACTTC.

Only a few counts were recorded for this clone. This chain joins TRBV5-1 and TRBJ2-1; 11 bases fit TRBD1. The junction had 3 bases not matched to a gene; V was cut back by 3 bases and J by 1 base. Germline V gene sequence: CDR1 SGHRS, CDR2 YFSETQ. The CDR3 spans 16 residues. For the CDR3, the DNA is TGCGCCAGCAGCTCCGGGACAGGGGGGTCCTACAATGAGCAGTTCTTC. It is translated as CASSSGTGGSYNEQFF.

The chain combines TRBV9 with TRBJ1-1, with 10 nucleotides matching TRBD1. The CDR3 is 16 residues long. Per germline, CDR1 SGDLS and CDR2 YYNGEE. With V trimmed by 3 bases and J by 4 bases, 9 bases remained unmatched. The CDR3 DNA follows: TGTGCCAGCAGCGGAAAGACAGGGGGCGCAGGCACTGAAGCTTTCTTT. It translates to CASSGKTGGAGTEAFF. Complete variable domain (other parts from reference TRBV9 and TRBJ1-1): DSGVTQTPKHLITATGQRVTLRCSPRSGDLSVYWYQQSLDQGLQFLIQYYNGEERAKGNILERFSAQQFPDLHSELNLSSLELGDSALYFCASSGKTGGAGTEAFFGQGTRLTVV.

A remark on this clone: The sample contains more than one DNA sequence encoding this CDR3. V gene TRBV6-5 combines with J gene TRBJ2-1; the match to TRBD2 covers 8 bases. V was clipped by 2 bases and J by 6 bases; unmatched bases: 6. This CDR3 is built from 15 residues. Per the germline V gene, CDR1 is MNHEY and CDR2 is SVGAGI. CDR3 region: CASSYGGTRSNEQFF. CDR3 DNA: TGTGCCAGCAGTTACGGGGGGACTAGATCCAATGAGCAGTTCTTC.

The sample holds a few counts of this clone. The gene calls are TRBV5-5 and TRBJ1-1; 9 nucleotides align to TRBD1. V lost 1 base, J lost 6 bases, and 13 bases stayed unmatched. From germline, CDR1 is SGHKS and CDR2 YYEKEE (reference sequence). This CDR3 is built from 17 residues. This chain's CDR3 is CASSLSSLDRGRSEAFF. The CDR3 DNA sequence: TGTGCCAGCAGCTTGTCAAGCCTGGACAGGGGAAGGTCTGAAGCTTTCTTT. Looking up the rest from reference TRBV5-5 and TRBJ1-1 gives the full variable domain: DAGVTQSPTHLIKTRGQQVTLRCSPISGHKSVSWYQQVLGQGPQFIFQYYEKEERGRGNFPDRFSARQFPNYSSELNVNALLLGDSALYLCASSLSSLDRGRSEAFFGQGTRLTVV.

This clone was picked up a small number of times. The V and J genes are TRBV5-1 and TRBJ1-4; D remains unclear. V lost 0 bases and J 0 bases, leaving 9 bases between the germline ends. The germline V gene has CDR1 SGHRS and CDR2 YFSETQ. The CDR3 is 16 residues long. The CDR3 bases are TGCGCCAGCAGCTTGGGGCAGATTGCAACTAATGAAAAACTGTTTTTT. Translating it yields CASSLGQIATNEKLFF.

The chain couples TRBV4-2 to TRBJ2-7; 7 bases fit TRBD1. The germline V gene encodes CDR1 LGHNA and CDR2 YNFKEQ. V trimming: 3 bases; J trimming: 2 bases; junction bases outside the gene matches: 4. The CDR3 spans 14 residues. CDR3 sequence: CASSQSGQAYEQYF. CDR3 bases: TGTGCCAGCAGCCAGTCCGGACAGGCCTACGAGCAGTACTTC.

The chain carries TRBV28 and TRBJ2-6, with 7 bases aligning to TRBD2. In germline, CDR1 is MDHEN, CDR2 SYDVKM. This CDR3 comprises 15 residues. With 7 bases clipped from V and 4 bases from J, the junction kept 7 bases outside the gene matches. The chain's CDR3 is CASTLGGAGANVLTF. The CDR3 DNA is TGTGCCAGCACCCTGGGAGGGGCCGGGGCCAACGTCCTGACTTTC.

The chain recombines TRBV18 with TRBJ1-1; a weak D match, TRBD1 (5 bases). The V end lost 2 bases, the J end lost 1 base, and 14 bases lay between the germline ends. CDR3 length: 16 amino acids. Germline V CDR1 and CDR2: KGHSH, LQKENI. In DNA form, the CDR3 reads TGTGCCAGCTCACCAACACTGAAGACAGCGAACACTGAAGCTTTCTTT. It specifies CASSPTLKTANTEAFF. Full variable domain (outside the CDR3, taken from reference TRBV18 and TRBJ1-1): NAGVMQNPRHLVRRRGQEARLRCSPMKGHSHVYWYRQLPEEGLKFMVYLQKENIIDESGMPKERFSAEFPKEGPSILRIQQVVRGDSAAYFCASSPTLKTANTEAFFGQGTRLTVV.